The 27 T cell receptor beta chains given below trace back to one sample, sequenced in a study of blood T cell repertoires in COVID-19. Profiling relied on immunoSEQ multiplex PCR, and the TCRdb table lists in-frame clones only, not all of them. Of approximately 69,000 clones listed, roughly 80% are singletons. Sequencing input: peripheral blood. The receptors were sampled from a woman aged 80 or older with acute or convalescent COVID-19.

This clone has a single count. The CDR3 DNA sequence: TGTGCCAGCAGCGAAACCGGGACTAGCCTAAGCACAGATACGCAGTATTTT. It yields the protein CASSETGTSLSTDTQYF. V is TRBV7-3 and J is TRBJ2-3, with 9 bases that match TRBD2. Per germline, CDR1 SGHTA and CDR2 FQGTGA. The CDR3 loop spans 17 amino acids. The V gene end was trimmed by 5 bases and the J gene end by 0 bases; junction bases not matched to a gene: 9. The full variable domain, rest sourced from reference TRBV7-3 and TRBJ2-3, is GAGVSQTPSNKVTEKGKYVELRCDPISGHTALYWYRQSLGQGPEFLIYFQGTGAADDSGLPNDRFFAVRPEGSVSTLKIQRTERGDSAVYLCASSETGTSLSTDTQYFGPGTRLTVL.

This sequence joins TRBV27 and TRBJ1-2; 7 bases are shared with TRBD1. The V segment lost 5 bases and the J segment 3 bases; nucleotides outside the gene matches: 3. This CDR3 is built from 13 residues. Germline CDR1 and CDR2: MNHEY and SMNVEV (reference sequence). CDR3 in amino acids: CASSVTGYYGYTF. CDR3 coding DNA: TGTGCCAGCAGTGTGACAGGGTACTATGGCTACACCTTC.

The CDR3 nucleotides read TGTGCCAGCAGCGTAGGGGGCAAAATGGGGGCGAGGAACACTGAAGCTTTCTTT. This gives the protein CASSVGGKMGARNTEAFF. The V and J genes are TRBV9 and TRBJ1-1; a possible D gene is TRBD1 (6 bases). Germline V gene lookup returns CDR1 SGDLS and CDR2 YYNGEE. V was pared by 0 bases and J by 1 base, with 19 bases between. The CDR3 extends over 18 amino acids. The full variable domain, completed using reference TRBV9 and TRBJ1-1, is DSGVTQTPKHLITATGQRVTLRCSPRSGDLSVYWYQQSLDQGLQFLIQYYNGEERAKGNILERFSAQQFPDLHSELNLSSLELGDSALYFCASSVGGKMGARNTEAFFGQGTRLTVV.

The chain links TRBV28 to TRBJ2-5, with 7 positions matching TRBD2. Germline assignment: CDR1 MDHEN and CDR2 SYDVKM. This CDR3 is 16 amino acids long. V gave up 5 bases and J gave up 10 bases; unmatched junction bases: 19. Here the CDR3 reads CASSSRTRPHSPNQYF. The CDR3 DNA is TGTGCCAGCAGTAGCCGGACTAGGCCACATTCACCTAACCAGTACTTC.

The rearrangement links TRBV5-1 to TRBJ1-1; 7 nucleotides agree with TRBD1. This CDR3 has 17 amino acids. CDR1 SGHRS and CDR2 YFSETQ come from the germline V gene. V was pared by 5 bases and J by 0 bases, with 13 bases of the junction left unmatched. CDR3: CASRPMTGTFMNTEAFF. CDR3 DNA: TGCGCCAGCAGGCCAATGACAGGGACTTTCATGAACACTGAAGCTTTCTTT.

The chain links TRBV7-6 to TRBJ2-7; TRBD1 aligns across 11 bases. Trimming took 5 bases from V and 3 from J; bases not matched to a gene: 6. The V gene's germline CDR1 is SGHVS and CDR2 FNYEAQ. This CDR3 contains 15 residues. In nucleotides, the CDR3 is TGTGCCAGCAGCAGAGCCGGGACAGGGGGCTACGAGCAGTACTTC. This translates into CASSRAGTGGYEQYF.

This chain connects TRBV4-2 to TRBJ1-1; 7 bases are shared with TRBD1. The J segment lost 10 bases and the V segment lost 1 base, leaving 18 bases of the junction unmatched. The CDR3 has 17 amino acids. Germline V gives CDR1 LGHNA, CDR2 YNFKEQ. The CDR3 loop reads CASSQVAPGQMNPGAFF. The CDR3 nucleotides are TGTGCCAGCAGCCAAGTTGCCCCGGGACAGATGAACCCAGGAGCTTTCTTT.

J is TRBJ2-7 and V is TRBV5-1; a weak D match, TRBD1 (6 bases). This CDR3 is built from 19 residues. Per germline, CDR1 SGHRS and CDR2 YFSETQ. Trimming took 2 bases from V and 4 from J, leaving 28 bases between them. Written as DNA, the CDR3 is TGCGCCAGCAGCTTCTCGGACAGATTGAAAAACGGTAACCCTTACGAGCAGTACTTC. Protein: CASSFSDRLKNGNPYEQYF.

The rearrangement links TRBV6-1 to TRBJ2-1; 8 nucleotides line up with TRBD2. CDR1 and CDR2 from the germline V gene are MNHNS and SASEGT. With V trimmed by 2 bases and J by 3 bases, 15 bases remained unmatched. This CDR3 spans 19 amino acids. The CDR3 loop reads CASSETGTSGVRGYNEQFF. Written as DNA, the CDR3 is TGTGCCAGCAGTGAAACCGGTACTAGCGGAGTCCGTGGCTACAATGAGCAGTTCTTC.

V gene TRBV27 combines with J gene TRBJ2-7; the D is unclear. V lost 3 bases, J lost 3 bases, and 6 bases lay in between. The CDR3 consists of 12 residues. Germline V lookup: CDR1 MNHEY, CDR2 SMNVEV (reference sequence). The CDR3 reads CASSFFGYEQYF. The CDR3 DNA follows: TGTGCCAGCAGTTTCTTCGGCTACGAGCAGTACTTC.

V gene TRBV5-6 combines with J gene TRBJ2-7, with a possible D match to TRBD1 (6 bases). V gave up 0 bases and J gave up 3 bases, with 13 bases separating them. The CDR3 is 15 residues long. Germline CDR1 reads SGHDT; CDR2 reads YYEEEE. The CDR3 bases are TGTGCCAGCAGCTTGGTTGCAGGGGCCAGCTACGAGCAGTACTTC. It specifies CASSLVAGASYEQYF.

This clone was detected once. The genes are TRBV19 and TRBJ1-1, with 7 bases lining up with TRBD1. The CDR3 has 14 amino acids. CDR1 is LNHDA and CDR2 is SQIVND in the germline V gene (reference sequence). Unmatched junction bases numbered 11, after V lost 7 bases and J lost 6 bases. CDR3 sequence (DNA): TGTGCCAGTACTGACAGGGTTGGATCTTCTGAAGCTTTCTTT. Translating it yields CASTDRVGSSEAFF.

V gene TRBV7-9 combines with J gene TRBJ1-2, with D maybe TRBD1 (5 bases). The V gene lost 5 bases and the J gene lost 7 bases, with 11 bases spanning the gap. The germline V gene has CDR1 SEHNR and CDR2 FQNEAQ (reference sequence). The CDR3 is made up of 12 amino acids. In nucleotides, the CDR3 is TGTGCCAGCAGCATGGACACGCGTGGCTACACCTTC. Encoded protein: CASSMDTRGYTF.

This clone was observed once. This sequence joins TRBV7-6 and TRBJ2-1; TRBD2 matches 11 bases. This CDR3 has 16 residues. Germline assignment: CDR1 SGHVS and CDR2 FNYEAQ. The ends lost 0 bases at V and 6 bases at J; junction bases unmatched: 4. The CDR3 coding sequence is TGTGCCAGCAGCTTAGCTAGCGGGAGGGCCTCCAATGAGCAGTTCTTC. It translates to CASSLASGRASNEQFF.

The V gene is TRBV19, the J gene TRBJ2-7, with D possibly TRBD1 on 6 matching bases. The CDR3 runs 14 residues. Germline CDR1 and CDR2: LNHDA and SQIVND (reference sequence). The V and J ends lost 5 bases and 5 bases respectively, with 16 bases between them. The CDR3 spells CASSEQGALNEQYF. The CDR3 nucleotides are TGTGCCAGTAGTGAACAGGGCGCGCTGAACGAGCAGTACTTC.

This chain uses TRBV28 with TRBJ2-1; the match to TRBD2 covers 14 bases. The CDR3 length is 16 residues. Losses at the gene ends were 5 bases for V and 8 bases for J; bases not matched to a gene: 8. Germline assignment: CDR1 MDHEN and CDR2 SYDVKM. CDR3 sequence reads: CASSPPTSGRVHEQFF. The DNA of the CDR3 is TGTGCCAGCAGTCCACCGACTAGCGGGAGGGTCCATGAGCAGTTCTTC.

This clone has just a few counts. The J gene is TRBJ2-7, the V gene TRBV6-4; D possibly corresponds to TRBD1 (6 bases). The germline V gene encodes CDR1 MRHNA and CDR2 SNTAGT. The CDR3 runs 14 residues. V was clipped by 4 bases and J by 0 bases, with 10 bases between them. CDR3 nucleotide sequence: TGTGCCAGCAGTGTAAAGGGGGTCTCCTACGAGCAGTACTTC. Translating it yields CASSVKGVSYEQYF.

V is TRBV4-1 and J is TRBJ2-7; 9 bases are a match to TRBD2. The V segment lost 0 bases and the J segment 1 base; nucleotides outside the gene matches: 10. There are 18 residues in the CDR3. Germline CDR1 reads MGHRA; CDR2 reads YSYEKL. Here the CDR3 DNA reads TGCGCCAGCAGCCAAGATACTACCGCGACTAGCGGTTCCTACGAGCAGTACTTC. Translation: CASSQDTTATSGSYEQYF.

The CDR3 sequence: CASSPPARGYGYTF. In nucleotides, the CDR3 is TGTGCCAGCAGTCCCCCGGCCAGGGGCTATGGCTACACCTTC. This chain links TRBV28 with TRBJ1-2; possible D gene TRBD1, 6 bases. The V and J ends lost 5 bases and 4 bases respectively, with 14 bases between them. The CDR3 runs to 14 residues. CDR1 and CDR2 from the germline V gene are MDHEN and SYDVKM.

This clone was recorded a few times. The V call is TRBV29-1, the J call TRBJ2-1; 10 bases are shared with TRBD2. The CDR3 sequence is 15 residues long. Per germline, CDR1 SQVTM and CDR2 ANQGSEA. Losses at the gene ends were 4 bases for V and 9 bases for J; bases not matched to a gene: 12. CDR3 in amino acids: CSVGGSGRALGEQFF. The CDR3 DNA reads TGCAGCGTTGGTGGGAGCGGGAGGGCTTTAGGTGAGCAGTTCTTC.

The chain combines TRBV11-3 with TRBJ1-1, with 12 positions matching TRBD1. This CDR3 is 17 amino acids long. Germline V lookup: CDR1 SGHNT, CDR2 YENEEA. J was trimmed by 5 bases and V by 2 bases; bases with no gene match: 9. CDR3 nucleotide sequence: TGTGCCAGCAGCTTACCGGGGACAGGGGGCGCGGGGACTGAAGCTTTCTTT. Its translation: CASSLPGTGGAGTEAFF.

J is TRBJ2-7 and V is TRBV4-2; 8 nucleotides line up with TRBD2. The V and J ends lost 1 base and 3 bases, in that order; junction bases with no gene match: 8. CDR1 and CDR2 (germline): LGHNA, YNFKEQ. The CDR3 consists of 16 residues. The CDR3 sequence: CASSQASRTSLYEQYF. The CDR3 DNA is TGTGCCAGCAGCCAAGCAAGCAGGACTAGCCTCTACGAGCAGTACTTC.

This sequence joins TRBV5-1 and TRBJ2-7; TRBD1 agrees at 10 bases. Germline CDR1 SGHRS, CDR2 YFSETQ. V shed 2 bases and J 6 bases; nucleotides not matched to a gene: 5. This CDR3 comprises 14 residues. The CDR3 region is CASSLGTGVGEQYF. The CDR3 DNA follows: TGCGCCAGCAGCTTAGGGACAGGGGTCGGCGAGCAGTACTTC.

This clone appeared a few times. This chain links TRBV27 with TRBJ2-2; the D is unclear. The V end lost 5 bases, the J end lost 2 bases, and 6 bases lay between the germline ends. This CDR3 spans 13 amino acids. The germline V gene encodes CDR1 MNHEY and CDR2 SMNVEV (reference sequence). The CDR3 nucleotides read TGTGCCAGCAGTCTAGGAAACACCGGGGAGCTGTTTTTT. Its translation is CASSLGNTGELFF.

This chain's CDR3 is CASSLGTDSPRRAFF. The CDR3 region has the DNA TGTGCCAGCAGCTTGGGGACGGACAGCCCCCGACGGGCTTTCTTT. The chain employs TRBV5-4 and TRBJ1-1; possible D gene TRBD1, 6 bases. The germline V gene encodes CDR1 SGHNT and CDR2 YYREEE (reference sequence). The V end was cut by 0 bases, the J end by 11 bases, with 20 bases between. The CDR3 runs to 15 residues.

This chain connects TRBV7-2 to TRBJ2-3, with 8 bases identical to TRBD2. The germline V gene encodes CDR1 SGHTA and CDR2 FQGNSA. The CDR3 extends over 12 amino acids. V shed 11 bases, J shed 6 bases, and the junction held 7 bases outside the gene matches. CDR3 sequence (DNA): TGTGCCGGAAGCGGGAGTTCGGATACGCAGTATTTT. The encoded protein is CAGSGSSDTQYF.

In this sample, this clone turned up once. The rearrangement joins TRBV6-5 to TRBJ1-3; TRBD1 agrees at 7 bases. The ends lost 4 bases at V and 6 bases at J; junction bases unmatched: 6. The germline CDR1 and CDR2 sequences are MNHEY and SVGAGI. The CDR3 consists of 14 residues. CDR3: CASSFRGAQNTIYF. CDR3 nucleotides: TGTGCCAGCAGTTTCAGGGGGGCTCAAAACACCATATATTTT.